This is a list of T cell receptor beta chains from one sample in a study of blood T cell repertoires in COVID-19. Libraries were prepared by immunoSEQ multiplex PCR; TCRdb keeps only in-frame clonotypes and omits some of them. Of fewer than 130,000 clones in the sample, around 91% were seen once. Sample: peripheral blood. The receptor set was obtained from a woman of 80 years or more with acute or convalescent COVID-19. CDR3s include the opening cysteine and the closing phenylalanine or tryptophan. The D gene is left open where the match is weak. Clone size appears in some rows only: once, few, many, or a class for an expanded clone.

>NA|17|TRBJ1-2|TRBD1|TRBV28
TGTGCCAGCAGTTTATCCAGCGGCAGAATCGGACAGGGGCGCTACACCTTC
CASSLSSGRIGQGRYTF
>few|15|TRBJ1-1|NA|TRBV3-1/TRBV3-2
TGTGCCAGCAGCCCCTGGACAGATGGGGACACTGAAGCTTTCTTT
CASSPWTDGDTEAFF
>NA|13|TRBJ2-7|NA|TRBV7-8
TGTGCCAGCAGCCCGAGTCTTGGCTACGAGCAGTACTTC
CASSPSLGYEQYF
>NA|14|TRBJ1-4|NA|TRBV6-6
TGTGCCAGCAGCCAGGGAGGGACTAATGAAAAACTGTTTTTT
CASSQGGTNEKLFF
>NA|13|TRBJ1-4|NA|TRBV10-2
TGCGCCAGCAAGAGGGTAACTAATGAAAAACTGTTTTTT
CASKRVTNEKLFF
>NA|15|TRBJ1-2|NA|TRBV9
TGTGCCAGCAGCGTAGTTGGAGGCCCCTTCTATGGCTACACCTTC
CASSVVGGPFYGYTF
>NA|12|TRBJ2-7|TRBD1|TRBV10-3
TGTGCCATCGGGACAGGGATCTACGAGCAGTACTTC
CAIGTGIYEQYF
>NA|14|TRBJ2-1|NA|TRBV11-2
TGTGCCAGCAGCTTAGAGGGTCGACTAACTCCGCAGTTCTTC
CASSLEGRLTPQFF
>NA|16|TRBJ2-1|NA|TRBV5-4
TGTGCCAGCAGCCCGGGAGCGGAGCCCTCCTACAATGAGCAGTTCTTC
CASSPGAEPSYNEQFF
>once|15|TRBJ1-6|TRBD1|TRBV28
TGTGCCAGCAGTTCCGCCGGGACAGGGTTTTCACCCCTCCACTTT
CASSSAGTGFSPLHF